This passage covers 10 T cell receptor beta chains from one sample sequenced in a study of blood T cell repertoires in COVID-19. The data were produced by immunoSEQ multiplex PCR, yet TCRdb's version contains in-frame clones alone and is incomplete. This table holds about 280,000 clones, about 86% found once. Sequencing was performed on peripheral blood. Receptors originate from an older woman with COVID-19, enrolled during active disease.

The chain joins TRBV11-2 to TRBJ1-5; D is possibly TRBD1 (5 bases). Germline CDR1 SGHAT, CDR2 FQNNGV. This CDR3 contains 16 residues. Trimming stripped 1 base from V and 1 base from J, with 11 bases between. DNA for the CDR3: TGTGCCAGCAGCTTAGTGGGGGGGACGAGCAATCAGCCCCAGCATTTT. Amino acids: CASSLVGGTSNQPQHF. Supplemented by reference TRBV11-2 and TRBJ1-5, the full variable domain reads EAGVAQSPRYKIIEKRQSVAFWCNPISGHATLYWYQQILGQGPKLLIQFQNNGVVDDSQLPKDRFSAERLKGVDSTLKIQPAKLEDSAVYLCASSLVGGTSNQPQHFGDGTRLSIL.

V and J are TRBV28 and TRBJ1-4, with D possibly TRBD1 on 6 matching bases. With 3 bases removed from V and 4 bases from J, the gap between germline ends came to 12 bases. CDR3 size: 15 residues. CDR1 and CDR2 from the germline V gene are MDHEN and SYDVKM. CDR3 DNA sequence: TGTGCCAGCAGTTTTCGGGACACCTATAATGAAAAACTGTTTTTT. Residues: CASSFRDTYNEKLFF.

The CDR3: CASSFTGNGYTF. CDR3 DNA sequence: TGTGCCAGCAGTTTTACGGGGAATGGCTACACCTTC. The genes are TRBV12-3 or TRBV12-4 and TRBJ1-2, with D unclear. V was shortened by 3 bases and J by 6 bases, with 8 bases between the two germline ends. This CDR3 region has 12 residues.

The chain uses TRBV9 and TRBJ2-1, with a weak D call TRBD1 (6 bases). V was shortened by 4 bases and J by 5 bases, with 13 bases between the two germline ends. The CDR3 has 14 amino acids. Germline lookup yields CDR1 SGDLS and CDR2 YYNGEE. The CDR3 sequence: CASSLTTGNNEQFF. Written as DNA, the CDR3 is TGTGCCAGCAGCCTTACGACAGGTAACAATGAGCAGTTCTTC. The complete variable domain, with remaining parts taken from reference TRBV9 and TRBJ2-1, reads DSGVTQTPKHLITATGQRVTLRCSPRSGDLSVYWYQQSLDQGLQFLIQYYNGEERAKGNILERFSAQQFPDLHSELNLSSLELGDSALYFCASSLTTGNNEQFFGPGTRLTVL.

V is TRBV19 and J is TRBJ1-1; TRBD1 aligns across 9 bases. The CDR3 length is 19 residues. The junction had 24 bases not matched to a gene; V was cut back by 6 bases and J by 7 bases. The V gene's germline CDR1 is LNHDA and CDR2 SQIVND (reference sequence). CDR3 DNA: TGTGCCAGTAGACTACGGGACAGGGAACTGAGTCGGACTTGGGGTGAAGCTTTCTTT. Translating gives CASRLRDRELSRTWGEAFF. Combining the CDR3 with reference TRBV19 and TRBJ1-1 gives the whole variable domain DGGITQSPKYLFRKEGQNVTLSCEQNLNHDAMYWYRQDPGQGLRLIYYSQIVNDFQKGDIAEGYSVSREKKESFPLTVTSAQKNPTAFYLCASRLRDRELSRTWGEAFFGQGTRLTVV.

The rearrangement links TRBV7-9 to TRBJ2-1; 9 nucleotides align to TRBD1. Trimming took 2 bases from V and 7 from J; bases not matched to a gene: 3. Germline V lookup: CDR1 SEHNR, CDR2 FQNEAQ (reference sequence). The CDR3 runs 14 residues. The CDR3 protein is CASSLPGQGNEQFF. CDR3 coding DNA: TGTGCCAGCAGCTTACCGGGACAGGGAAATGAGCAGTTCTTC.

The chain links TRBV7-2 to TRBJ2-1; 7 bases map to TRBD1. V was pared by 4 bases and J by 9 bases, with 18 bases of the junction left unmatched. The CDR3 is 17 residues long. Germline CDR1 reads SGHTA; CDR2 reads FQGNSA. The CDR3 here is CASSSRTGLRLFTEQFF. CDR3 bases: TGTGCCAGCAGCTCCCGGACAGGACTGAGGTTGTTTACTGAGCAGTTCTTC.

This clone was seen a handful of times. V gene TRBV12-3 or TRBV12-4 combines with J gene TRBJ1-1; D remains unclear. This CDR3 comprises 13 residues. Trimming stripped 6 bases from V and 5 bases from J, with 13 bases between. CDR3 sequence: CASRPSPGTEAFF. DNA of the CDR3: TGTGCCAGCAGGCCGAGCCCAGGAACTGAAGCTTTCTTT.

The V gene is TRBV5-4, the J gene TRBJ1-3; 11 positions agree with TRBD1. This CDR3 comprises 16 residues. Germline assignment: CDR1 SGHNT and CDR2 YYREEE (reference sequence). With 4 bases clipped from V and 2 bases from J, the junction kept 5 bases outside the gene matches. The CDR3 protein is CASSAGQGATGNTIYF. As DNA, the CDR3 is TGTGCCAGCAGCGCCGGACAGGGGGCGACTGGAAACACCATATATTTT.

The V gene is TRBV4-1, the J gene TRBJ2-1; a possible D gene is TRBD2 (5 bases). The germline V gene encodes CDR1 MGHRA and CDR2 YSYEKL. This CDR3 contains 15 residues. Trimming took 1 base from V and 3 from J, leaving 10 bases between them. CDR3 residues: CASSQVALVYNEQFF. Written as DNA, the CDR3 is TGCGCCAGCAGCCAAGTGGCACTAGTCTACAATGAGCAGTTCTTC.